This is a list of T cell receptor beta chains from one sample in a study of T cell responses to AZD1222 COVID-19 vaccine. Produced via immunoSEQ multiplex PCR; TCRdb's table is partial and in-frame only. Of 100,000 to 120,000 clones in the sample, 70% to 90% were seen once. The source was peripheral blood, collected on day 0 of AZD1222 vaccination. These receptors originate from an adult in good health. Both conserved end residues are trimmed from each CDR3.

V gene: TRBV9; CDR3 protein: ASSVGRGNYGYT
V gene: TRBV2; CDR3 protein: ASSRTSPLH
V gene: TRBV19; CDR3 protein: ATSSGLSTYEQY
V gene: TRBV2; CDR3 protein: ASSEQSYEQY
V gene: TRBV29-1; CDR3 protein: SVGTGLEAGEQF
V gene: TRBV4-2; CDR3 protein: ASSQDLGTGGQPQH
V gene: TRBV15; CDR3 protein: ATSRGGKGSPLH
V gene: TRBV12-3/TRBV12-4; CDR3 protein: ASSFRGRHEQY
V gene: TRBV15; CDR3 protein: ATSRDDLGTYEQY
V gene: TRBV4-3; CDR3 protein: ASSHGSGSKETQY
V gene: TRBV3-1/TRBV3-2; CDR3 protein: ASSDYYQGPYEQY
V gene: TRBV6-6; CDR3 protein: ASSSAGEGNYGYT
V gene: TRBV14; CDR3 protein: ASSQDGKRAAF
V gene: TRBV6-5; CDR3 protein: ASSPPGHEKLF
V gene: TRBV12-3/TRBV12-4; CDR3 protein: ASSNRGSYGYT
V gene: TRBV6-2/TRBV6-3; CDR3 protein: ASSYADYGYT
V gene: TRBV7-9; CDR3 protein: ASSADGTGDGSPLH
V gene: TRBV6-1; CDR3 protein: ASSEGQGHNYGYT
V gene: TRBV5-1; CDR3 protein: ASRSGNEAF
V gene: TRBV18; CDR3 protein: ASSNGGDSPLH
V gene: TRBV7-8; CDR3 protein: ASSLAVGQGNQPQH
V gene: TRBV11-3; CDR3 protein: ASSSTNYGYT
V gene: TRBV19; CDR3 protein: ASSMKANEKLF